One T cell receptor beta chain is described in this entry. V was trimmed by 4 bases and J by 7 bases, leaving 16 bases between them. The CDR3 is 15 residues long. Germline V gene lookup returns CDR1 MGHRA and CDR2 YSYEKL. The sample is drawn from a study of early T cells in non-severe SARS-CoV-2 infection. Study information: Sequencing input comprised bulk RNA from unsorted whole blood; chain pairing was not available.

MiXCR was run by TCRdb on the 5' RACE reads, yielding one entry per CDR3 protein. The sample yields fewer than 50,000 distinct CDR3 sequences, approximately 6% seen once. The TCR was taken from an adult who was a healthcare worker with PCR-confirmed SARS-CoV-2 infection or an uninfected control (not recorded which). Sequenced: whole blood. The chain employs TRBV4-1 and TRBJ1-4; tentatively, D is TRBD1 (5 bases). CDR3 loop: CASSRVGEGAEKLFF. The CDR3 coding sequence is TGCGCCAGCAGCCGCGTAGGGGAAGGAGCTGAAAAACTGTTTTTT.